Listed below are T cell receptor beta chains from one sample, sequenced in a study of shared clonotypes between healthy human individuals. TCRdb keeps only in-frame clones here, not all; method: immunoSEQ multiplex PCR. The top ten hold around 1.5% of the sample, which has around 940,000 clones, approximately 76% seen once. Sequencing was performed on memory CD4+ T cells sorted from blood. The receptors originated from a man in his late teens or twenties in good health. The CDR3 runs from the conserved cysteine through the conserved F or W. D genes are given only for firm matches. Only some rows state a clone size, as once, few, many or a class for expanded clones.

D gene,V gene,J gene,clone size,CDR3 DNA,CDR3 protein
NA,TRBV7-9,TRBJ2-6,NA,TGTGCCAGCAGCTCAGGGATTTCTGGGGCCAACGTCCTGACTTTC,CASSSGISGANVLTF
NA,TRBV11-3,TRBJ2-1,NA,TGTGCCAGCAGCGCGGGACACAACAATGAGCAGTTCTTC,CASSAGHNNEQFF
NA,TRBV7-2,TRBJ2-7,NA,TGTGCCAGCAGCTTAGACGCCGGCTCCTACGAGCAGTACTTC,CASSLDAGSYEQYF
NA,TRBV7-2,TRBJ2-1,NA,TGTGCCAGCAGCGTACGGAGTATTTTGGGTGAGCAGTTCTTC,CASSVRSILGEQFF
NA,TRBV2,TRBJ2-7,NA,TGTGCCAGCATCGCTGACAGTAAGCCCACCTACGAGCAGTACTTC,CASIADSKPTYEQYF
NA,TRBV28,TRBJ1-2,NA,TGTGCCAGCAGTTTAGCAAGGGGAGGGTATGGCTACACCTTC,CASSLARGGYGYTF
NA,TRBV5-6,TRBJ1-2,NA,TGTGCCAGCAGCTCGGGGCCCGCAGAACATGGCTACACCTTC,CASSSGPAEHGYTF
NA,TRBV2,TRBJ2-3,NA,TGTGCCAGCAAGGGTGGTCGGGGGAGCACAGATACGCAGTATTTT,CASKGGRGSTDTQYF
TRBD1,TRBV18,TRBJ1-2,NA,TGTGCCAGCTCACCAAATGACAGGGGGCTAAACTATGGCTACACCTTC,CASSPNDRGLNYGYTF
TRBD1,TRBV19,TRBJ2-7,NA,TGTGCCAGTAGGCGGGACAGGGATGCCTACGAGCAGTACTTC,CASRRDRDAYEQYF
NA,TRBV12-5,TRBJ1-6,NA,TGTGCTAGTGGCGACTCCCGGACAGCTAGCTCCTATAATTCACCCCTCCACTTT,CASGDSRTASSYNSPLHF
NA,TRBV11-1,TRBJ2-5,NA,TGTGCCAGCAGCTTAGGGCACGAAGAGACCCAGTACTTC,CASSLGHEETQYF
NA,TRBV6-6,TRBJ1-1,few,TGTGCCATCCGGAAAGGAGCGAACACTGAAGCTTTCTTT,CAIRKGANTEAFF
NA,TRBV28,TRBJ2-7,NA,TGTGCCAGCAGTTTCACCCCGGGACATCTAATTAATTCTGTCTACGAGCAGTACTTC,CASSFTPGHLINSVYEQYF
TRBD1,TRBV6-1,TRBJ1-2,NA,TGTGCCAGCAGTGACACGGACAGGGGGCGGGTCACCTTC,CASSDTDRGRVTF
NA,TRBV29-1,TRBJ1-2,NA,TGCAGCGCTCTCCCACAGGGATCTAACTATGGCTACACCTTC,CSALPQGSNYGYTF
NA,TRBV29-1,TRBJ2-5,few,TGCAGCGCCCAACAGGGCCTGGAGACCCAGTACTTC,CSAQQGLETQYF
NA,TRBV7-2,TRBJ2-7,NA,TGTGCCAGCAGCCCCCTGGCAGGTCCTCCTCGCGAGCAGTACTTC,CASSPLAGPPREQYF
TRBD2,TRBV19,TRBJ2-3,NA,TGTGCCAGTAGTACGGACTCTAGCGGGAGACCGGATACGCAGTATTTT,CASSTDSSGRPDTQYF
NA,TRBV5-4,TRBJ1-1,NA,TGTGCCAGCAGCTCCGACATGAACACTGAAGCTTTCTTT,CASSSDMNTEAFF
NA,TRBV10-3,TRBJ1-2,NA,TGTGCCATCAGTGAGTCGGACAGAGCTTATGGCTACACCTTC,CAISESDRAYGYTF
NA,TRBV7-9,TRBJ1-3,NA,TGTGCCAGCAGCCCAGACAGGAGCTCTGGAAACACCATATATTTT,CASSPDRSSGNTIYF
TRBD2,TRBV7-9,TRBJ2-5,NA,TGTGCCAGCAGCTTAGTAACTAGCGGAACCTATAAGGAGACCCAGTACTTC,CASSLVTSGTYKETQYF
TRBD2,TRBV5-1,TRBJ2-1,few,TGCGCCAGCAGCCCCTGGACTAGCGGGAGGTCGTTTATTAACAATGAGCAGTTCTTC,CASSPWTSGRSFINNEQFF
TRBD2,TRBV29-1,TRBJ2-3,NA,TGCAGCGTTGAAGTAGCGGGGGGGCCCACAGATACGCAGTATTTT,CSVEVAGGPTDTQYF
NA,TRBV28,TRBJ1-1,few,TGTGCCAGCATCACGGGGAAGGGTGAAGCTTTCTTT,CASITGKGEAFF
NA,TRBV2,TRBJ1-1,NA,TGTGCCAGCAGTGGACAGCTGAACACTGAAGCTTTCTTT,CASSGQLNTEAFF
NA,TRBV6-6,TRBJ2-7,few,TGTGCCAGCAGTCCGGACTCCACCTACGAGCAGTACTTC,CASSPDSTYEQYF
NA,TRBV6-1,TRBJ2-7,NA,TGTGCCAGCAGTGCGAACAGGGTTGGCGAGCAGTACTTC,CASSANRVGEQYF
TRBD1,TRBV15,TRBJ2-1,NA,TGTGCCACCAGCCCCCAGGGACAGGAGTACAATGAGCAGTTCTTC,CATSPQGQEYNEQFF
NA,TRBV10-3,TRBJ1-6,NA,TGTGCCGTCGCACAGGGACTGCCGGGGAATTCACCCCTCCACTTT,CAVAQGLPGNSPLHF
NA,TRBV7-6,TRBJ2-3,NA,TGTGCCAGCAGCCCCCGCACAGATACGCAGTATTTT,CASSPRTDTQYF
NA,TRBV2,TRBJ2-1,few,TGTGCCAGCAGTGATCGACTAGGGCGCAATGAGCAGTTCTTC,CASSDRLGRNEQFF
TRBD1,TRBV19,TRBJ1-6,NA,TGTGCCAGTAGACAGGGGAATTCACCCCTCCACTTT,CASRQGNSPLHF
TRBD1,TRBV19,TRBJ1-1,once,TGTGCCAGTAGTTTTGGGACAGGGCGCGCGTTGAACACTGAAGCTTTCTTT,CASSFGTGRALNTEAFF
NA,TRBV18,TRBJ2-2,NA,TGTGCCAGCTCACCATTTAAACAAACCGGGGAGCTGTTTTTT,CASSPFKQTGELFF
NA,TRBV7-2,TRBJ1-5,NA,TGTGCCAGCAGCCTCGAGATGGAGCAGCCCCAGCATTTT,CASSLEMEQPQHF
NA,TRBV27,TRBJ1-1,NA,TGTGCCAGCAGTTTAATGGTTAGGGGCACTGAAGCTTTCTTT,CASSLMVRGTEAFF
NA,TRBV11-2,TRBJ1-4,NA,TGTGCCAGCAGCTTACGGGGGGAGAAACTGTTTTTT,CASSLRGEKLFF
NA,TRBV20-1,TRBJ2-3,NA,TGCAGTGCTGCCGAAGATACGCAGTATTTT,CSAAEDTQYF
NA,TRBV28,TRBJ1-5,NA,TGTGCCAGCAGCAGGGACATCGGCAATCAGCCCCAGCATTTT,CASSRDIGNQPQHF
NA,TRBV28,TRBJ1-6,NA,TGTGCCAGCAGCTCCCGCCGGGGGCCCCCCAATTCACCCCTCCACTTT,CASSSRRGPPNSPLHF
NA,TRBV25-1,TRBJ1-3,NA,TGTGCCAGCAGTGGTCCAGGGGAGGGTGGCGAATTCGGAAACACCGTATATTTT,CASSGPGEGGEFGNTVYF
TRBD2,TRBV10-3,TRBJ2-1,NA,TGTGCCATCAGTGATCGAGCGGGAGAGAGTGAGCAGTTCTTC,CAISDRAGESEQFF
NA,TRBV7-2,TRBJ2-1,NA,TGTGCCAGCAGCTTTAGGAATGAGCAGTTCTTC,CASSFRNEQFF
NA,TRBV2,TRBJ1-5,few,TGTGCCAGCAGTGTAGGTCAGCCCCAGCATTTT,CASSVGQPQHF
TRBD1,TRBV11-2,TRBJ2-2,NA,TGTGCCAGTGGGACAGGGAACACCGGGGAGCTGTTTTTT,CASGTGNTGELFF
NA,TRBV7-9,TRBJ1-2,NA,TGTGCCAGCAGCTTAGTGTCGGGAGGTGGCTACACCTTC,CASSLVSGGGYTF
TRBD1,TRBV5-8,TRBJ2-7,NA,TGTGCCAGCAGCTTGGCCGGGACAGGCTACGAGCAGTACTTC,CASSLAGTGYEQYF
NA,TRBV19,TRBJ2-3,once,TGTGCCAGTAGTATTTTGAACAGTATCACAGATACGCAGTATTTT,CASSILNSITDTQYF
NA,TRBV4-3,TRBJ2-5,NA,TGCGCCAGCAGCCAAGATACCTCGTACAAGGAGACCCAGTACTTC,CASSQDTSYKETQYF
NA,TRBV20-1,TRBJ2-7,NA,TGCAGTGCTAGGACAGCCTACGAGCAGTACTTC,CSARTAYEQYF
NA,TRBV6-5,TRBJ2-1,NA,TGTGCCAGCACCATTATATATGAGCAGTTCTTC,CASTIIYEQFF
NA,TRBV7-8,TRBJ2-5,NA,TGTGCCAGCAGCTTAGGACTATGGATGGAGACCCAGTACTTC,CASSLGLWMETQYF
TRBD2,TRBV28,TRBJ2-1,NA,TGTGCCAGCAGTTTAGGGACTAGCGGGGAAGGGCAGTTCTTC,CASSLGTSGEGQFF
TRBD2,TRBV9,TRBJ2-3,NA,TGTGCCAGCAGCCCCAGGCGGGAGGGCTTGGATACGCAGTATTTT,CASSPRREGLDTQYF
TRBD2,TRBV7-6,TRBJ2-3,NA,TGTGCCAGCAGGGCTCTAGCGGGGGGGCCCCCAGATACGCAGTATTTT,CASRALAGGPPDTQYF